These 19 T cell receptor beta chains came from one sample sequenced in a study of shared clonotypes between healthy human individuals. Repertoires were generated with immunoSEQ multiplex PCR, while TCRdb's copy carries only in-frame clones and drops some. This sample carries 1.4 million to 1.5 million clones, roughly 96% of them seen once, and the ten largest clones take approximately 1.1%. The specimen was naive CD4+ T cells sorted from blood. Subset described: CD45RA+ positively selected. These receptors came from a man aged 25 to 40 in good health.

This chain links TRBV20-1 with TRBJ2-3; unclear D gene. Trimming shortened V by 5 bases and J by 4 bases, and 7 bases separated the two germline ends. The CDR3 loop spans 11 amino acids. Germline V gene lookup returns CDR1 DFQATT and CDR2 SNEGSKA (reference sequence). The CDR3 spells CSASIADTQYF. The CDR3 DNA reads as TGCAGTGCTTCCATCGCAGATACGCAGTATTTT.

The chain recombines TRBV13 with TRBJ2-3; D may match TRBD1 or TRBD2 (6 bases each). The CDR3 spans 16 residues. V gave up 5 bases and J gave up 0 bases, with 15 bases separating them. The germline gives CDR1 PRHDT, CDR2 FYEKMQ (reference sequence). The CDR3 sequence: CASSLRLGGSTDTQYF. The CDR3 coding sequence is TGTGCCAGCAGCCTGCGACTAGGGGGGAGCACAGATACGCAGTATTTT.

The chain uses TRBV2 and TRBJ2-7; TRBD1 aligns across 8 bases. V trimming: 4 bases; J trimming: 5 bases; junction bases outside the gene matches: 4. CDR1 is SNHLY, CDR2 FYNNEI, per germline. CDR3 size: 13 residues. CDR3 sequence (DNA): TGTGCCAGCAGTGGACAGGGGTTAGACGAGCAGTACTTC. It encodes CASSGQGLDEQYF.

The rearrangement uses TRBV5-4 and TRBJ2-7; 10 nucleotides align to TRBD2. Germline V gene sequence: CDR1 SGHNT, CDR2 YYREEE (reference sequence). This CDR3 has 15 residues. With 4 bases clipped from V and 3 bases from J, the junction kept 7 bases outside the gene matches. Here the CDR3 DNA reads TGTGCCAGCAGCCCCCAGCGGGAGGGCCTCTACGAGCAGTACTTC. It encodes CASSPQREGLYEQYF.

Remarks on this clone: The sample carries other DNA sequences with the same CDR3. The rearrangement links TRBV18 to TRBJ2-1; 7 bases fit TRBD1. V lost 0 bases, J lost 0 bases, and 2 bases stayed unmatched. The CDR3 runs to 16 residues. Germline V gene lookup returns CDR1 KGHSH and CDR2 LQKENI. The CDR3 sequence: CASSPPSGGSYNEQFF. DNA for the CDR3: TGTGCCAGCTCACCACCGTCAGGGGGCTCCTACAATGAGCAGTTCTTC.

V gene TRBV15 combines with J gene TRBJ2-7; TRBD1 agrees at 8 bases. The CDR3 extends over 17 amino acids. Per germline, CDR1 LNHNV and CDR2 YYDKDF (reference sequence). The junction had 14 bases not matched to a gene; V was cut back by 1 base and J by 6 bases. This CDR3 is CATSRVVGQGKFREQYF. CDR3 nucleotides: TGTGCCACCAGCAGAGTCGTAGGACAGGGAAAGTTTCGCGAGCAGTACTTC.

This rearrangement joins TRBV18 to TRBJ2-3; TRBD2 is a possible D gene (6 bases). Per the germline V gene, CDR1 is KGHSH and CDR2 is LQKENI. This CDR3 is 18 amino acids long. V gave up 0 bases and J gave up 0 bases, with 16 bases separating them. CDR3 region: CASSPPHPRDPSTDTQYF. CDR3 sequence (DNA): TGTGCCAGCTCACCACCACATCCGCGGGATCCTAGCACAGATACGCAGTATTTT.

The chain is built from TRBV5-1 and TRBJ2-5; TRBD2 matches at 10 bases. V lost 0 bases and J lost 5; bases outside the gene matches: 7. Germline V gives CDR1 SGHRS, CDR2 YFSETQ. There are 16 residues in the CDR3. CDR3 amino acids: CASSLGLAGLAETQYF. For the CDR3, the DNA is TGCGCCAGCAGCTTGGGACTAGCGGGTTTGGCGGAGACCCAGTACTTC. The full variable domain, with the rest looked up from reference TRBV5-1 and TRBJ2-5, is KAGVTQTPRYLIKTRGQQVTLSCSPISGHRSVSWYQQTPGQGLQFLFEYFSETQRNKGNFPGRFSGRQFSNSRSEMNVSTLELGDSALYLCASSLGLAGLAETQYFGPGTRLLVL.

Details on this clone: At the DNA level, this CDR3 is encoded by other sequences in the same sample as well. The rearrangement joins TRBV29-1 to TRBJ1-5, with D hard to call. The V gene lost 3 bases and the J gene lost 0 bases, with 6 bases spanning the gap. Germline loops: CDR1 SQVTM, CDR2 ANQGSEA. The CDR3 consists of 13 residues. This CDR3 is CSVEADSNQPQHF. CDR3 bases: TGCAGCGTTGAGGCGGATAGCAATCAGCCCCAGCATTTT. The full variable domain, in which reference TRBV29-1 and TRBJ1-5 provide the parts outside the CDR3, is SAVISQKPSRDICQRGTSLTIQCQVDSQVTMMFWYRQQPGQSLTLIATANQGSEATYESGFVIDKFPISRPNLTFSTLTVSNMSPEDSSIYLCSVEADSNQPQHFGDGTRLSIL.

The V gene is TRBV7-2, the J gene TRBJ2-5, with D unclear. The CDR3 contains 15 residues. The V gene lost 0 bases and the J gene lost 2 bases, with 10 bases spanning the gap. Germline CDR1 is SGHTA and CDR2 is FQGNSA. The CDR3 reads CASSLARAQQETQYF. In DNA, the CDR3 is TGTGCCAGCAGCTTAGCCCGGGCACAACAAGAGACCCAGTACTTC.

This clone was seen just once. The chain recombines TRBV6-1 with TRBJ2-3, with a possible D match to TRBD2 (5 bases). Germline V lookup: CDR1 MNHNS, CDR2 SASEGT. CDR3 length equals 12 residues. The V end was cut by 6 bases, the J end by 8 bases, with 12 bases between. The CDR3 spells CASSTSAATQYF. The CDR3 region has the DNA TGTGCCAGCAGCACCTCAGCGGCTACGCAGTATTTT.

This clone was observed a few times. The chain links TRBV5-1 to TRBJ1-3; D is possibly TRBD1 (5 bases). The CDR3 runs to 16 residues. The ends were cut back, 4 bases at V and 0 bases at J, with 14 bases in the middle. Germline V gene data show CDR1 as SGHRS and CDR2 as YFSETQ. The DNA for the CDR3 is TGCGCCAGCAGCACCGGGACGGCGAGCTCTGGAAACACCATATATTTT. This gives the protein CASSTGTASSGNTIYF.

V is TRBV2 and J is TRBJ2-7, with 7 bases lining up with TRBD2. J lost 6 bases, V lost 5 bases, and 7 bases had no gene match. Per germline, CDR1 SNHLY and CDR2 FYNNEI. The CDR3 is 13 amino acids. The CDR3 sequence is CASSRLAVGEQYF. The CDR3 DNA reads as TGTGCCAGCAGTAGACTAGCAGTGGGCGAGCAGTACTTC.

The sample holds one count of this clone. The V gene is TRBV4-3, the J gene TRBJ2-3, with 7 bases aligning to TRBD1. Germline V gene sequence: CDR1 LGHNA, CDR2 YSLEER. This CDR3 spans 16 amino acids. V lost 1 base and J lost 5; bases outside the gene matches: 9. The CDR3 bases are TGCGCCAGCAGCCAAGCCGGGACAGCGACCGTAGATACGCAGTATTTT. Its protein product is CASSQAGTATVDTQYF.

The CDR3 nucleotides are TGTGCCACCAGCAGAGATGGGACTCGAGATCAGCCCCAGCATTTT. Its protein is CATSRDGTRDQPQHF. This rearrangement joins TRBV15 to TRBJ1-5, with a tentative D call TRBD1 (5 bases). Trimming stripped 0 bases from V and 5 bases from J, with 11 bases between. Germline V lookup: CDR1 LNHNV, CDR2 YYDKDF (reference sequence). The CDR3 covers 15 residues.

This clone has a handful of counts. The CDR3 bases are TGTGCCAGTAGTATCTACGGGAGCTCCTACGAGCAGTACTTC. As protein: CASSIYGSSYEQYF. This chain connects TRBV19 to TRBJ2-7; D may be TRBD2 (6 bases). Germline V lookup: CDR1 LNHDA, CDR2 SQIVND (reference sequence). The length of the CDR3 is 14 residues. The ends were cut back, 3 bases at V and 0 bases at J, with 9 bases in the middle.

The rearrangement links TRBV11-2 to TRBJ2-3; the D is unclear. The CDR3 extends over 12 amino acids. V was clipped by 4 bases and J by 7 bases, with 9 bases between them. CDR1 is SGHAT and CDR2 is FQNNGV in the germline V gene. CDR3 residues: CASSSSVNTQYF. CDR3 sequence (DNA): TGTGCCAGCAGCTCGTCCGTGAATACGCAGTATTTT.

The chain has TRBV5-1 and TRBJ2-7; TRBD2 might be the D (5 bases). From germline, CDR1 is SGHRS and CDR2 YFSETQ. The CDR3 consists of 14 residues. V was shortened by 0 bases and J by 0 bases, with 7 bases between the two germline ends. CDR3: CASSLARDSYEQYF. CDR3 coding DNA: TGCGCCAGCAGCTTGGCACGGGACTCCTACGAGCAGTACTTC.

The J gene is TRBJ2-7, the V gene TRBV11-2, with TRBD2 identical over 14 bases. The CDR3 runs to 16 residues. V lost 5 bases and J lost 4; bases outside the gene matches: 7. Germline V gene lookup returns CDR1 SGHAT and CDR2 FQNNGV. DNA of the CDR3: TGTGCCAGCAGCCCAGGACTAGCGGGAGGTGTGTACGAGCAGTACTTC. This gives the protein CASSPGLAGGVYEQYF.